This T cell receptor (beta chain) was documented in a study of Graves' ophthalmopathy and Graves' hyperthyroidism. After removal of 7 bases from V and 5 bases from J, the junction contained 14 bases not matched to a gene. The CDR3 covers 17 residues. The study's findings and limits: The model's prediction of ophthalmopathy progression had 70.59% sensitivity and around 78% specificity. Most thyroid clonotypes with frequency above 0.001 were detected in blood too.

Having ophthalmopathy, the donors showed moderate-to-severe activity, CAS ≥3 and NOSPECS ≥4, with disease lasting under 3 months. It was on clinical symptoms, serum thyroxine, TRAb, thyroid ultrasound and orbital computed tomography that diagnosis relied. RNA transcripts were the template, and TCR beta CDR3 regions were amplified from them. A first-round RT-PCR used HTBI primers, followed by a second-round multiplex PCR. TCRdb processed the multiplex PCR reads anew with MiXCR; each CDR3 protein has one entry. Of 200,000 to 250,000 distinct CDR3 sequences in the sample, around 45% were seen once. Comments on this clonotype: Antigen specificity is unknown.

The receptor's source is an adult man with Graves' ophthalmopathy. The specimen was peripheral blood. The chain recombines TRBV12-3 or TRBV12-4 with TRBJ2-7, with 13 bases fitting TRBD2. CDR3 loop: CASTPLGGTSGIHEQYF. The CDR3 region has the DNA TGTGCCAGCACCCCCCTGGGGGGGACTAGCGGGATCCACGAGCAGTACTTC.